The next 15 T cell receptor beta chains were all read from a single sample in a study of technical replicates of blood from a handful of donors. Sequenced by immunoSEQ multiplex PCR; TCRdb stores in-frame clones only, minus some. The sample records around 68,000 clones, approximately 97% being singletons. Sequencing was carried out using T cells isolated from PBMCs. All receptors derive from a human donor in good health.

V gene TRBV19 combines with J gene TRBJ1-5; the match to TRBD1 covers 7 bases. The CDR3 has 14 amino acids. The junction had 6 bases not matched to a gene; V was cut back by 4 bases and J by 6 bases. Germline lookup yields CDR1 LNHDA and CDR2 SQIVND (reference sequence). The CDR3 nucleotides read TGTGCCAGTAGTACTAACGCAGGGGGTCAGCCCCAGCATTTT. Protein: CASSTNAGGQPQHF.

The rearrangement links TRBV6-1 to TRBJ2-7; D ambiguous. The CDR3 is 15 amino acids. Germline CDR1 and CDR2: MNHNS and SASEGT. With 4 bases removed from V and 0 bases from J, the gap between germline ends came to 13 bases. Written as DNA, the CDR3 is TGTGCCAGCAGTGCACCACCGGAGAGCTCCTACGAGCAGTACTTC. Translation: CASSAPPESSYEQYF.

This chain links TRBV5-1 with TRBJ1-2, with D possibly being TRBD1 (6 bases). There are 15 residues in the CDR3. V lost 1 base to trimming and J lost 4 bases, with 14 bases between them. Germline V lookup: CDR1 SGHRS, CDR2 YFSETQ. The CDR3 DNA follows: TGCGCCAGCAGCTTGAGATACCAGGGGAGCTATGGCTACACCTTC. Translation: CASSLRYQGSYGYTF.

The gene calls are TRBV15 and TRBJ1-4; no clear D gene. Trimming shortened V by 0 bases and J by 3 bases, and 8 bases separated the two germline ends. This CDR3 contains 15 residues. Germline loops: CDR1 LNHNV, CDR2 YYDKDF (reference sequence). This CDR3 is CATSRDAYPNEKLFF. CDR3 coding DNA: TGTGCCACCAGCAGAGATGCGTATCCTAATGAAAAACTGTTTTTT.

This chain links TRBV27 with TRBJ1-1, with D possibly matching TRBD1 (6 bases). The CDR3 spans 14 residues. Germline CDR1 and CDR2: MNHEY and SMNVEV (reference sequence). The V end was cut by 7 bases, the J end by 4 bases, with 16 bases between. CDR3 nucleotides: TGTGCCAGCATCTCTGGGGGCAAGGGCACTGAAGCTTTCTTT. It is translated as CASISGGKGTEAFF.

This chain uses TRBV4-2 with TRBJ2-5; 12 bases align to TRBD2. This CDR3 is 17 amino acids long. Germline trimming cut 0 bases from V and 7 bases from J; bases unmatched to any gene: 9. Per germline, CDR1 LGHNA and CDR2 YNFKEQ. This chain's CDR3 is CASSQDSSGRELATQYF. The CDR3 coding sequence is TGTGCCAGCAGCCAAGACTCTAGCGGGAGGGAACTTGCGACCCAGTACTTC.

The chain couples TRBV4-1 to TRBJ2-7; D call uncertain. CDR3 length equals 15 residues. Looked up from germline, CDR1 is MGHRA and CDR2 is YSYEKL. Trimming removed 3 bases at V and 2 bases at J, with 14 bases between. In nucleotides, the CDR3 is TGCGCCAGCAGCCACCTAGTCTCTTTGGCCTACGAGCAGTACTTC. The encoded protein is CASSHLVSLAYEQYF.

This chain links TRBV7-9 with TRBJ2-7; 9 nucleotides agree with TRBD1. The germline V gene encodes CDR1 SEHNR and CDR2 FQNEAQ (reference sequence). CDR3 length equals 16 residues. V shed 5 bases and J 0 bases; nucleotides not matched to a gene: 8. The CDR3 is CASSARQGESSYEQYF. The CDR3 DNA reads as TGTGCCAGCAGCGCCCGACAGGGGGAAAGCTCCTACGAGCAGTACTTC.

The sample holds one count of this clone. The chain is built from TRBV30 and TRBJ2-1; D is possibly TRBD2 (6 bases). The CDR3 extends over 12 amino acids. V lost 5 bases to trimming and J lost 9 bases, with 14 bases between them. CDR1 and CDR2 from the germline V gene are GTSNPN and SVGIG (reference sequence). CDR3 amino acids: CAWGGGLVEQFF. As DNA, the CDR3 is TGTGCCTGGGGGGGAGGCTTGGTTGAGCAGTTCTTC.

The chain joins TRBV4-3 to TRBJ2-2; 7 bases agree with TRBD1. Germline V gene data show CDR1 as LGHNA and CDR2 as YSLEER. This CDR3 has 14 residues. The V and J ends lost 8 bases and 0 bases, in that order; junction bases with no gene match: 3. The DNA for the CDR3 is TGCGCCAGCCGGGGACAGTCGAACACCGGGGAGCTGTTTTTT. Residues: CASRGQSNTGELFF.

The genes are TRBV2 and TRBJ2-3; a weak D match, TRBD2 (5 bases). V was shortened by 7 bases and J by 2 bases, with 13 bases between the two germline ends. This CDR3 has 14 residues. Germline CDR1 reads SNHLY; CDR2 reads FYNNEI. The CDR3, as DNA: TGTGCCAGCACCGATTTGCGGGTCACAGATACGCAGTATTTT. Translating it yields CASTDLRVTDTQYF.

The rearrangement joins TRBV9 to TRBJ2-5, with TRBD2 as a possible D gene (6 bases). This CDR3 is 13 amino acids long. V was clipped by 0 bases and J by 4 bases, with 7 bases between them. The germline gives CDR1 SGDLS, CDR2 YYNGEE. DNA for the CDR3: TGTGCCAGCAGCGTAGTCGGGGGAGAGACCCAGTACTTC. This gives the protein CASSVVGGETQYF.

V and J are TRBV19 and TRBJ1-1, with D maybe TRBD1 (6 bases). The V end was cut by 6 bases, the J end by 0 bases, with 20 bases between. Germline assignment: CDR1 LNHDA and CDR2 SQIVND (reference sequence). This CDR3 has 17 amino acids. CDR3 DNA: TGTGCCAGTAGAAGAAAGACTATACAGGGACTGAACACTGAAGCTTTCTTT. Amino acids: CASRRKTIQGLNTEAFF.

The J gene is TRBJ1-5, the V gene TRBV5-6, with TRBD1 matching 8 bases. V trimming: 2 bases; J trimming: 0 bases; junction bases outside the gene matches: 4. The CDR3 has 16 residues. Germline lookup yields CDR1 SGHDT and CDR2 YYEEEE. The CDR3 is CASSLGTGDSNQPQHF. The CDR3 DNA reads as TGTGCCAGCAGCTTAGGGACAGGAGATAGCAATCAGCCCCAGCATTTT.

As regards this clone: The sample has other DNA sequences that encode this CDR3 too. This CDR3 is CASSRETQYF. CDR3 bases: TGTGCCAGCAGTCGTGAGACCCAGTACTTC. The chain is built from TRBV28 and TRBJ2-5; D gene ambiguous. This CDR3 has 10 amino acids. Trimming took 5 bases from V and 5 from J, leaving 3 bases between them. In germline, CDR1 is MDHEN, CDR2 SYDVKM.